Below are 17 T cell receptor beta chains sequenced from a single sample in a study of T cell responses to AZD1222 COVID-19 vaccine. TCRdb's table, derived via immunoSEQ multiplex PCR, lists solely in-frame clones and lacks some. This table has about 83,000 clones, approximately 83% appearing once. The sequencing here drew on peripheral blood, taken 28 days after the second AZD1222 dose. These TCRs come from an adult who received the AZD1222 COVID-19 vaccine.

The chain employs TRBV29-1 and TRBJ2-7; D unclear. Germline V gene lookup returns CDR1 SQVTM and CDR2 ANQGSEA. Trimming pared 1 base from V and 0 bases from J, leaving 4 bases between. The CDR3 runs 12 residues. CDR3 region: CSVEGTSYEQYF. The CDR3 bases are TGCAGCGTTGAAGGGACCTCCTACGAGCAGTACTTC.

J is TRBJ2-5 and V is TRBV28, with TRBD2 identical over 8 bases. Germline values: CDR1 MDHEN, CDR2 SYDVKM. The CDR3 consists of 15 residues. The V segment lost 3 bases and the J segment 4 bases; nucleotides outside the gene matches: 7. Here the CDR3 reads CASSFLAGGRETQYF. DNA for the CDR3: TGTGCCAGCAGTTTCTTGGCGGGAGGCCGAGAGACCCAGTACTTC.

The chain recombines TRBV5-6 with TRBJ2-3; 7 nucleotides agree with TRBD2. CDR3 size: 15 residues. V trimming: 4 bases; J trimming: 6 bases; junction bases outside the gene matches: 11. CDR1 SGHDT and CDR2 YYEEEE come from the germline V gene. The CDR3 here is CASSDGTTLADTQYF. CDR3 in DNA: TGTGCCAGCAGCGACGGGACTACCCTGGCTGATACGCAGTATTTT.

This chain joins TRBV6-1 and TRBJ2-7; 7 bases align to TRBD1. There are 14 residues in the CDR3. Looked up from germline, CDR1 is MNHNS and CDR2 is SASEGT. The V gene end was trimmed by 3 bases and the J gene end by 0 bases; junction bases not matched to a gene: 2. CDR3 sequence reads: CASSDRDSSYEQYF. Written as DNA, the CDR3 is TGTGCCAGCAGTGACCGGGACAGCTCCTACGAGCAGTACTTC.

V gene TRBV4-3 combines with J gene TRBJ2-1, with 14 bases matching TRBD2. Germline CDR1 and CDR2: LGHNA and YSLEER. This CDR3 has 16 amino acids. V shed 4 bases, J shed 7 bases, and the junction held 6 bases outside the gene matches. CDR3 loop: CASSLGGTSGSNEQFF. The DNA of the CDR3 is TGCGCCAGCAGCCTGGGAGGGACTAGCGGGAGTAATGAGCAGTTCTTC.

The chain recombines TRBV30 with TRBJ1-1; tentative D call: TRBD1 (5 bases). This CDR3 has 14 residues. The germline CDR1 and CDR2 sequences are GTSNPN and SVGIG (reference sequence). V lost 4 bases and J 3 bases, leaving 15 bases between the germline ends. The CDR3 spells CAWTSWGEDTEAFF. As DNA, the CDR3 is TGTGCCTGGACCTCTTGGGGGGAGGACACTGAAGCTTTCTTT. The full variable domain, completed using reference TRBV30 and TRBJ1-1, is SQTIHQWPATLVQPVGSPLSLECTVEGTSNPNLYWYRQAAGRGLQLLFYSVGIGQISSEVPQNLSASRPQDRQFILSSKKLLLSDSGFYLCAWTSWGEDTEAFFGQGTRLTVV.

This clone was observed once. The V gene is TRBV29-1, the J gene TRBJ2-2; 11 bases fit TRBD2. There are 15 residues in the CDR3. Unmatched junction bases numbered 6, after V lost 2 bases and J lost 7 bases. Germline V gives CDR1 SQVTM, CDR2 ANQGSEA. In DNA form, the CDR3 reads TGCAGCGTTGAAACTAGCGGGAGAGGGGTCGGGGAGCTGTTTTTT. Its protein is CSVETSGRGVGELFF.

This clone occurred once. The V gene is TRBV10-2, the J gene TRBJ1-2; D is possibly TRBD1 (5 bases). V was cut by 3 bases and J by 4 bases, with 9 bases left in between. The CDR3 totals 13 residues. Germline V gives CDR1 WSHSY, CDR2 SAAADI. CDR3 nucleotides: TGCGCCAGCAGTGACAAGGGGCTCTATGGCTACACCTTC. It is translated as CASSDKGLYGYTF.

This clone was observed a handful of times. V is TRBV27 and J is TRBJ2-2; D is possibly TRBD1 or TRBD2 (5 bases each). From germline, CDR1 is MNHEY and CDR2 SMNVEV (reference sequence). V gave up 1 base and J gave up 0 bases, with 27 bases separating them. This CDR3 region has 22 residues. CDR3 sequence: CASSLFTIGADSTPTNTGELFF. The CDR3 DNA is TGTGCCAGCAGTTTATTTACGATCGGGGCAGACTCTACTCCTACGAACACCGGGGAGCTGTTTTTT.

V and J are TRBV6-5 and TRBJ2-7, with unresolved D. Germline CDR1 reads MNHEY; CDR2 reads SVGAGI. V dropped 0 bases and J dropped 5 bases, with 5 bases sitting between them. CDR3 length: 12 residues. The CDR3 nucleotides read TGTGCCAGCAGTTACTCAAGGAACGAGCAGTACTTC. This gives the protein CASSYSRNEQYF.

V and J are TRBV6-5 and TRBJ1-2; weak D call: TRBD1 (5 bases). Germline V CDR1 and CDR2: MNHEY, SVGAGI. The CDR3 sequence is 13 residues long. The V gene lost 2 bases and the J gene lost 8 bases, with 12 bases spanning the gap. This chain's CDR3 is CASSYGTGGGYTF. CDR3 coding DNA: TGTGCCAGCAGTTACGGGACCGGCGGGGGCTACACCTTC.

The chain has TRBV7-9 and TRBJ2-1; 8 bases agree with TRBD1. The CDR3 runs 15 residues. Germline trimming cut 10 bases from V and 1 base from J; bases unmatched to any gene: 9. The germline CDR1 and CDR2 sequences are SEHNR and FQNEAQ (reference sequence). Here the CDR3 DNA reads TGTGCCATCCTCACCGGGACAGGTTCCTACAATGAGCAGTTCTTC. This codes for CAILTGTGSYNEQFF. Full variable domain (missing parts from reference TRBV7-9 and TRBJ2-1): DTGVSQNPRHKITKRGQNVTFRCDPISEHNRLYWYRQTLGQGPEFLTYFQNEAQLEKSRLLSDRFSAERPKGSFSTLEIQRTEQGDSAMYLCAILTGTGSYNEQFFGPGTRLTVL.

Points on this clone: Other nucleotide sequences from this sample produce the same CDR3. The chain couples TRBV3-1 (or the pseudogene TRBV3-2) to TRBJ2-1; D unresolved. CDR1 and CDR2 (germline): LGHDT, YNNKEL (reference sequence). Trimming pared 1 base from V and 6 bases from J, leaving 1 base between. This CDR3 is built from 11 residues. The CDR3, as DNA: TGTGCCAGCAGCCAAGGCAATGAGCAGTTCTTC. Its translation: CASSQGNEQFF.

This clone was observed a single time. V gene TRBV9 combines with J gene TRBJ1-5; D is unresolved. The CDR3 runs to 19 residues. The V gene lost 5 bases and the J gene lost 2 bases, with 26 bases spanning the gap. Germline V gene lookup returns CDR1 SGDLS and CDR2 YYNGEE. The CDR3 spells CASRPLGVAIWAGNQPQHF. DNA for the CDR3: TGTGCCAGCAGACCCTTGGGAGTTGCGATTTGGGCCGGCAATCAGCCCCAGCATTTT.

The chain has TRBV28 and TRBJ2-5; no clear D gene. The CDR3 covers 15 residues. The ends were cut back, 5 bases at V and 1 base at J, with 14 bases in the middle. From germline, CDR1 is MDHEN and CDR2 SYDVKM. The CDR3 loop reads CASSPSGRLQETQYF. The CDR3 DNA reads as TGTGCCAGCAGTCCATCAGGACGGCTCCAAGAGACCCAGTACTTC.

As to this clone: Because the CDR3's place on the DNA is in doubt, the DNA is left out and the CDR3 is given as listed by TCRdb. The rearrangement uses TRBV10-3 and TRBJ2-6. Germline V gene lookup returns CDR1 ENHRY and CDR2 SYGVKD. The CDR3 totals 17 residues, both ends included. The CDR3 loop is CAISESTFGAGANVLTF.

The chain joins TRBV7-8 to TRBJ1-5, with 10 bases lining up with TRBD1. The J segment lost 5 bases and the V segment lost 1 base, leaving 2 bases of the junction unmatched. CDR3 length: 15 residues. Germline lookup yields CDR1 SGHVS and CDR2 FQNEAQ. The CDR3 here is CASSLEGQGYQPQHF. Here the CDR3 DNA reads TGTGCCAGCAGCTTAGAGGGACAGGGGTATCAGCCCCAGCATTTT.